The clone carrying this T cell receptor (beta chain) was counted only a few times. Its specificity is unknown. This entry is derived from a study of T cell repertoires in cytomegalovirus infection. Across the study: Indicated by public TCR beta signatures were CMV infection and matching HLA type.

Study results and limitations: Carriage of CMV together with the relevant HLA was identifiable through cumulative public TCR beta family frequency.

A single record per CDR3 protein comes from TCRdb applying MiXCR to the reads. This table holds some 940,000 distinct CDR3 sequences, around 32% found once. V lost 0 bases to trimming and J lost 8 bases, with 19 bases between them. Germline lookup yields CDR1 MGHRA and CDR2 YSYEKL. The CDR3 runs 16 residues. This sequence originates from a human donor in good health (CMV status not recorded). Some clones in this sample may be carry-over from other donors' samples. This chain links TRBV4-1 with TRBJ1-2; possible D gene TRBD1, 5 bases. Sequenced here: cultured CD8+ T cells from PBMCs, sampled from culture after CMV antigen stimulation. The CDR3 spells CASSQDPAAQWGGYTF. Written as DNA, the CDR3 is TGCGCCAGCAGCCAAGATCCGGCAGCTCAATGGGGCGGCTACACCTTC.